These T cell receptor beta chains were read from a single sample in a study of Ad26.COV2.S vaccination and SARS-CoV-2 variants. Assay: immunoSEQ multiplex PCR; the TCRdb copy retains only in-frame clones and omits some. The sample holds approximately 480,000 clones, 87% seen once. Sequencing was performed on peripheral blood, taken in a trial of Ad26.COV2.S vaccine versus placebo. The receptors come from a person between 18 and 59 years old who received the Ad26.COV2.S COVID-19 vaccine or a placebo. The CDR3 runs from the conserved cysteine through the conserved F or W. A D gene is named only where the DNA matches it firmly. Some rows have no size entry. The others give once, few or many, or a class for an expanded clone.

once,TRBV28,TRBJ1-1,NA,CASGGVNTEAFF,TGTGCCAGTGGGGGGGTGAACACTGAAGCTTTCTTT
NA,TRBV21-1,TRBJ1-1,NA,CASSPTRQGLNAFF,TGTGCCAGCAGCCCTACTAGACAGGGGCTAAATGCTTTCTTT
NA,TRBV9,TRBJ2-7,TRBD2,CASSKSGSRDEQYF,TGTGCCAGCAGTAAAAGCGGGAGTCGGGACGAGCAGTACTTC
NA,TRBV5-1,TRBJ2-7,TRBD2,CASSLGGTSGSHEQYF,TGCGCCAGCAGCTTAGGGGGGACTAGCGGGAGCCACGAGCAGTACTTC
NA,TRBV18,TRBJ2-6,NA,CASSPPGSGANVLTF,TGTGCCAGCTCACCACCAGGCTCTGGGGCCAACGTCCTGACTTTC
NA,TRBV19,TRBJ1-6,NA,CATQTRGLPLHF,TGTGCCACCCAAACTCGGGGTCTACCCCTCCACTTT
NA,TRBV28,TRBJ2-7,NA,CASSLPGGSSYEQYF,TGTGCCAGCAGTTTGCCAGGGGGGAGCTCCTACGAGCAGTACTTC
NA,TRBV5-1,TRBJ2-3,NA,CASSLGRERSTDTQYF,TGCGCCAGCAGCTTGGGGCGGGAAAGGAGCACAGATACGCAGTATTTT
once,TRBV6-4,TRBJ1-1,TRBD1,CASSDSTGGKTEAFF,TGTGCCAGCAGTGACTCGACAGGGGGGAAAACTGAAGCTTTCTTT
NA,TRBV5-5,TRBJ2-5,TRBD2,CASSLTGLAGQKETQYF,TGTGCCAGCAGCTTAACAGGACTAGCGGGTCAAAAAGAGACCCAGTACTTC
NA,TRBV19,TRBJ2-3,NA,CASSPEQSGDTQYF,TGTGCCAGTAGTCCGGAGCAATCGGGAGATACGCAGTATTTT
NA,TRBV7-3,TRBJ1-3,TRBD1,CASSLTGQGHSGNTIYF,TGTGCCAGCAGCTTAACGGGACAGGGCCACTCTGGAAACACCATATATTTT
NA,TRBV30,TRBJ1-1,NA,CAWPKTGTEAFF,TGTGCCTGGCCGAAGACAGGCACTGAAGCTTTCTTT
NA,TRBV30,TRBJ2-7,TRBD1,CACVFRDSLLEQYF,TGTGCCTGCGTGTTTCGGGACAGCCTTCTGGAGCAGTACTTC
NA,TRBV7-6,TRBJ2-2,TRBD2,CASSFAGTTRTGELFF,TGTGCCAGCAGCTTTGCCGGGACTACTAGGACCGGGGAGCTGTTTTTT
NA,TRBV28,TRBJ1-4,NA,CASSSEGIGTNEKLFF,TGTGCCAGCAGTTCGGAGGGTATCGGAACTAATGAAAAACTGTTTTTT
NA,TRBV3-1/TRBV3-2,TRBJ2-2,TRBD2,CASTRLAGGAGELFF,TGTGCCAGCACACGACTAGCGGGAGGGGCCGGGGAGCTGTTTTTT
NA,TRBV11-3,TRBJ1-2,NA,CASSLRGPYGYTF,TGTGCCAGCAGCCTCCGGGGCCCCTATGGCTACACCTTC
NA,TRBV7-2,TRBJ2-7,NA,CASSLVQSRLYEQYF,TGTGCCAGCAGCTTAGTGCAGTCGAGGCTCTACGAGCAGTACTTC
NA,TRBV6-5,TRBJ1-1,NA,CASKTTENTEAFF,TGTGCCAGCAAGACGACCGAGAACACTGAAGCTTTCTTT
NA,TRBV11-2,TRBJ2-7,TRBD1,CASSLDRQGNEQYF,TGTGCCAGCAGCTTAGATAGACAGGGTAACGAGCAGTACTTC
NA,TRBV21-1,TRBJ2-7,NA,CASSQLAGAREQYF,TGTGCCAGCAGCCAACTAGCGGGAGCGCGCGAGCAGTACTTC
few,TRBV27,TRBJ1-6,NA,CASSSLGLGNSPLHF,TGTGCCAGCAGTTCTCTTGGGTTAGGTAATTCACCCCTCCACTTT
once,TRBV7-7,TRBJ2-5,TRBD2,CASGSGGPRETQYF,TGTGCTAGCGGCTCGGGAGGGCCGAGGGAGACCCAGTACTTC
once,TRBV6-4,TRBJ2-1,TRBD2,CASSELAGDYNEQFF,TGTGCCAGCAGTGAGTTAGCGGGGGACTACAATGAGCAGTTCTTC
once,TRBV28,TRBJ1-5,NA,CASTIGGLNSNQPQHF,TGTGCCAGCACCATTGGGGGTCTCAATAGCAATCAGCCCCAGCATTTT
NA,TRBV5-6,TRBJ1-2,NA,CASSLAHGGVYGYTF,TGTGCCAGCAGCTTGGCCCACGGGGGCGTCTATGGCTACACCTTC
NA,TRBV5-4,TRBJ2-5,TRBD2,CASSEGLAGGEETQYF,TGTGCCAGCAGCGAAGGACTAGCGGGAGGAGAAGAGACCCAGTACTTC
NA,TRBV9,TRBJ2-6,TRBD1,CASSVGGQLSGANVLTF,TGTGCCAGCAGCGTAGGGGGACAGCTATCTGGGGCCAACGTCCTGACTTTC
NA,TRBV30,TRBJ2-3,NA,CAWSVGRVDTQYF,TGTGCCTGGAGTGTCGGCAGAGTGGATACGCAGTATTTT
NA,TRBV4-2,TRBJ1-4,NA,CASSQDRRTTNEKLFF,TGTGCCAGCAGCCAAGACAGGAGAACAACTAATGAAAAACTGTTTTTT
NA,TRBV9,TRBJ2-2,NA,CASSVGGLASGELFF,TGTGCCAGCAGCGTAGGAGGGCTAGCCTCTGGGGAGCTGTTTTTT
NA,TRBV6-5,TRBJ2-1,TRBD1,CASRRTGGPYNEQFF,TGTGCCAGCAGGCGGACAGGGGGCCCCTACAATGAGCAGTTCTTC
NA,TRBV11-3,TRBJ1-1,NA,CASSLTSSNTEAFF,TGTGCCAGCAGCCTTACCTCCTCGAACACTGAAGCTTTCTTT
NA,TRBV30,TRBJ2-2,NA,CAWTKTGELFF,TGTGCCTGGACCAAAACCGGGGAGCTGTTTTTT
NA,TRBV6-1,TRBJ1-2,NA,CASSEARGQGGYTF,TGTGCCAGCAGTGAAGCGCGGGGGCAGGGAGGCTACACCTTC
NA,TRBV3-1/TRBV3-2,TRBJ1-1,TRBD1,CASSLSGGGYLNTEAFF,TGTGCCAGCAGCCTTTCAGGGGGCGGCTATTTGAACACTGAAGCTTTCTTT
once,TRBV30,TRBJ1-1,NA,CAWTGELNTEAFF,TGTGCCTGGACTGGGGAATTGAACACTGAAGCTTTCTTT
NA,TRBV4-3,TRBJ1-3,TRBD1,CASSQGGQGWDTIYF,TGCGCCAGCAGCCAAGGGGGACAGGGGTGGGACACCATATATTTT
NA,TRBV7-9,TRBJ1-2,NA,CASSLALRAGTYGYTF,TGTGCCAGCAGCTTAGCGCTCAGGGCGGGTACCTATGGCTACACCTTC
few,TRBV28,TRBJ1-5,NA,CASSLLRTQPQHF,TGTGCCAGCAGTTTGCTCAGGACTCAGCCCCAGCATTTT
NA,TRBV7-2,TRBJ2-1,NA,CASSLRGTGTNSYNEQFF,TGTGCCAGCAGCTTAAGGGGGACCGGGACAAATTCCTACAATGAGCAGTTCTTC
NA,TRBV28,TRBJ2-5,NA,CAITPGVGETQYF,TGTGCCATCACGCCGGGGGTGGGGGAGACCCAGTACTTC
NA,TRBV5-1,TRBJ2-2,NA,CASSLAPGANTGELFF,TGCGCCAGCAGCTTGGCTCCGGGAGCGAACACCGGGGAGCTGTTTTTT
NA,TRBV5-4,TRBJ1-3,NA,CASSLGRIGSGNTIYF,TGTGCCAGCAGCCTCGGACGGATAGGCTCTGGAAACACCATATATTTT
NA,TRBV10-3,TRBJ2-3,NA,CATMPDRTDTQYF,TGTGCCACCATGCCGGACAGAACAGATACGCAGTATTTT
NA,TRBV5-1,TRBJ1-1,NA,CASSLGAPPNTEAFF,TGCGCCAGCAGCTTGGGGGCCCCTCCCAACACTGAAGCTTTCTTT
NA,TRBV19,TRBJ2-1,NA,CASSPLREVSQFF,TGTGCCAGTAGTCCCCTGAGGGAGGTCTCCCAGTTCTTC
NA,TRBV9,TRBJ2-7,TRBD1,CASTSGTGGMYEQYF,TGTGCCAGCACCTCCGGGACAGGGGGCATGTACGAGCAGTACTTC
NA,TRBV2,TRBJ2-7,NA,CASSPGLFENEQYF,TGTGCCAGCAGCCCGGGACTTTTCGAAAACGAGCAGTACTTC
NA,TRBV2,TRBJ1-2,TRBD1,CASTRDRGNGYTF,TGTGCCAGCACCCGAGACAGGGGAAACGGCTACACCTTC
NA,TRBV28,TRBJ1-5,TRBD1,CASAMRQGPNQPQHF,TGTGCCAGCGCTATGCGACAGGGACCCAATCAGCCCCAGCATTTT
NA,TRBV24-1,TRBJ2-7,NA,CATSAGSSYEQYF,TGTGCCACCAGTGCGGGAAGCAGCTACGAGCAGTACTTC
NA,TRBV6-2/TRBV6-3,TRBJ2-3,TRBD1,CASSYSSSIGQGAPDTQYF,TGTGCCAGCAGTTACTCATCGTCCATCGGGCAGGGGGCCCCAGATACGCAGTATTTT
NA,TRBV29-1,TRBJ1-1,NA,CSAQPTLYTEAFF,TGCAGCGCCCAACCAACACTCTACACTGAAGCTTTCTTT
NA,TRBV30,TRBJ2-1,TRBD1,CAWSVRRQGGYNEQFF,TGTGCCTGGAGTGTAAGGCGACAGGGGGGTTACAATGAGCAGTTCTTC
once,TRBV28,TRBJ2-6,NA,CASSLSLNVLTF,TGTGCCAGCAGTTTGTCCCTCAACGTCCTGACTTTC
NA,TRBV6-2/TRBV6-3,TRBJ1-5,NA,CASSYWTVNQPQHF,TGTGCCAGCAGTTACTGGACAGTCAATCAGCCCCAGCATTTT